These 24 T cell receptor beta chains were all obtained from the same sample, sequenced in a study of PD-L1 blockade in urothelial cancer. Specified time point: pretreatment peripheral blood. Assay: immunoSEQ multiplex PCR; the TCRdb copy retains only in-frame clones and omits some. Of 85,000 to 90,000 clones listed, more than 80% are singletons. The sequencing here drew on PBMCs, taken around atezolizumab (anti-PD-L1) treatment. These receptors originate from a woman older than 75 with urothelial cancer.

The chain links TRBV7-9 to TRBJ2-6; tentatively, D is TRBD2 (6 bases). There are 15 residues in the CDR3. V dropped 5 bases and J dropped 2 bases, with 10 bases sitting between them. In germline, CDR1 is SEHNR, CDR2 FQNEAQ (reference sequence). CDR3 sequence (DNA): TGTGCCAGCAGCCAGCGGAGGGCTGGGGCCAACGTCCTGACTTTC. Its translation is CASSQRRAGANVLTF.

The chain couples TRBV18 to TRBJ1-4; 8 nucleotides align to TRBD1. CDR3 size: 17 residues. Germline V CDR1 and CDR2: KGHSH, LQKENI. Trimming took 3 bases from V and 7 from J; bases not matched to a gene: 13. CDR3 sequence (DNA): TGTGCCAGCTCACCTTCATCACAGGGGGGACGCGGTGAAAAACTGTTTTTT. The encoded protein is CASSPSSQGGRGEKLFF.

The chain links TRBV7-9 to TRBJ2-2; possibly TRBD1 for D (6 bases). Trimming left V 4 bases short and J 3 bases short, with 12 bases between. CDR3 length: 15 residues. CDR1 is SEHNR, CDR2 FQNEAQ, per germline (reference sequence). The CDR3 DNA is TGTGCCAGCAGCTATCAACAGGGATACACCGGGGAGCTGTTTTTT. It yields the protein CASSYQQGYTGELFF.

V and J are TRBV7-3 and TRBJ2-1, with no clear D. CDR3 length: 16 residues. V was trimmed by 2 bases and J by 3 bases, leaving 14 bases between them. CDR1 is SGHTA and CDR2 is FQGTGA in the germline V gene. Here the CDR3 reads CASSLDDGGFYNEQFF. The CDR3 DNA reads TGTGCCAGCAGCTTAGATGACGGCGGCTTCTACAATGAGCAGTTCTTC.

The chain joins TRBV9 to TRBJ2-1; D possibly corresponds to TRBD2 (6 bases). Trimming shortened V by 4 bases and J by 0 bases, and 14 bases separated the two germline ends. Germline assignment: CDR1 SGDLS and CDR2 YYNGEE. The CDR3 has 16 residues. CDR3 sequence reads: CASSPRIGSSYNEQFF. DNA for the CDR3: TGTGCCAGCAGCCCCCGAATCGGGAGCTCCTACAATGAGCAGTTCTTC.

J is TRBJ1-5 and V is TRBV14; 8 bases match TRBD1. Germline V gives CDR1 SGHDN, CDR2 FVKESK. The CDR3 sequence is 17 residues long. V lost 3 bases to trimming and J lost 3 bases; unmatched junction nucleotides: 10. CDR3 bases: TGTGCCAGCAGCCACCTGGACAGGGTCGCTTTCAATCAGCCCCAGCATTTT. It codes for CASSHLDRVAFNQPQHF.

This rearrangement joins TRBV7-3 to TRBJ1-1; 8 bases match TRBD1. CDR1 is SGHTA, CDR2 FQGTGA, per germline. The ends lost 2 bases at V and 5 bases at J; junction bases unmatched: 7. The CDR3 covers 15 residues. The CDR3 DNA follows: TGTGCCAGCAGCTTAGAGGACAGGGCTGGGACTGAAGCTTTCTTT. Encoded protein: CASSLEDRAGTEAFF.

This chain links TRBV30 with TRBJ1-2, with D hard to call. The V end lost 4 bases, the J end lost 7 bases, and 19 bases lay between the germline ends. The germline V gene encodes CDR1 GTSNPN and CDR2 SVGIG (reference sequence). The CDR3 contains 14 residues. As DNA, the CDR3 is TGTGCCTGGATTGGCCGCGGCCTCATAAGTGGCTACACCTTC. It is translated as CAWIGRGLISGYTF.

This chain links TRBV19 with TRBJ1-2; 8 bases are a match to TRBD1. CDR1 is LNHDA, CDR2 SQIVND, per germline (reference sequence). This CDR3 has 14 residues. Losses at the gene ends were 7 bases for V and 0 bases for J; bases not matched to a gene: 4. In nucleotides, the CDR3 is TGTGCCAGTAAGACAGGGGAGCCTAACTATGGCTACACCTTC. Protein sequence: CASKTGEPNYGYTF.

The CDR3 sequence is CASSLDRSAGNLNTGELFF. The CDR3 nucleotides are TGCGCCAGCAGCTTGGATAGGTCGGCGGGTAACTTGAACACCGGGGAGCTGTTTTTT. The genes are TRBV5-1 and TRBJ2-2; tentative D call: TRBD2 (5 bases). Trimming removed 0 bases from V and 1 base from J, with 19 bases in between. The CDR3 is made up of 19 amino acids. Per the germline V gene, CDR1 is SGHRS and CDR2 is YFSETQ.

A few counts support this clone. CDR3 region: CASSRGNTEAFF. The DNA of the CDR3 is TGTGCCAGCAGCAGAGGGAACACTGAAGCTTTCTTT. The chain is built from TRBV6-1 and TRBJ1-1; D unresolved. Trimming shortened V by 6 bases and J by 1 base, and 6 bases separated the two germline ends. Germline loops: CDR1 MNHNS, CDR2 SASEGT. The CDR3 has 12 amino acids.

The CDR3 region is CSAWGDEQFF. Here the CDR3 DNA reads TGCAGTGCCTGGGGAGATGAGCAGTTCTTC. The V call is TRBV20-1, the J call TRBJ2-1; D perhaps matches TRBD2 (5 bases). V lost 6 bases to trimming and J lost 8 bases, with 8 bases between them. Per germline, CDR1 DFQATT and CDR2 SNEGSKA (reference sequence). This CDR3 spans 10 amino acids.

The chain recombines TRBV25-1 with TRBJ2-3; 7 positions match TRBD2. The ends lost 2 bases at V and 1 base at J; junction bases unmatched: 9. The CDR3 length is 17 residues. Germline CDR1 MGHDK, CDR2 SYGVNS. CDR3 residues: CASSELRLAGGTDTQYF. CDR3 bases: TGTGCCAGCAGTGAACTACGACTAGCCGGAGGCACAGATACGCAGTATTTT.

The rearrangement links TRBV27 to TRBJ1-1; possible D gene TRBD1, 6 bases. The CDR3 consists of 17 residues. Per the germline V gene, CDR1 is MNHEY and CDR2 is SMNVEV (reference sequence). V lost 3 bases to trimming and J lost 1 base, with 18 bases between them. The CDR3 region has the DNA TGTGCCAGCAGTTTCCAGGGGCAGGGGTTGGGGAACACTGAAGCTTTCTTT. This codes for CASSFQGQGLGNTEAFF.

DNA for the CDR3: TGTGCCAGCTCACCAGGCCAGACACATGGCTACACCTTC. Encoded protein: CASSPGQTHGYTF. The gene calls are TRBV18 and TRBJ1-2; D not resolved. V gave up 2 bases and J gave up 6 bases, with 10 bases separating them. CDR3 length: 13 amino acids. CDR1 and CDR2 (germline): KGHSH, LQKENI.

V usage is TRBV6-1 and J usage is TRBJ2-1, with D unclear. Trimming removed 7 bases at V and 5 bases at J, with 9 bases between. The germline V gene encodes CDR1 MNHNS and CDR2 SASEGT. This CDR3 has 12 residues. CDR3 sequence reads: CASTITNNEQFF. The CDR3 region has the DNA TGTGCCAGCACTATAACGAACAATGAGCAGTTCTTC.

The rearrangement uses TRBV18 and TRBJ2-1; tentative D call: TRBD1 (6 bases). The CDR3 totals 14 residues. Trimming removed 0 bases from V and 7 bases from J, with 10 bases in between. Germline CDR1 is KGHSH and CDR2 is LQKENI. The CDR3 spells CASSPPSRGNEQFF. The CDR3 DNA is TGTGCCAGCTCACCACCGAGCAGGGGAAATGAGCAGTTCTTC.

A few counts support this clone. The V gene is TRBV5-1, the J gene TRBJ1-1, with D possibly TRBD1 on 5 matching bases. V was shortened by 5 bases and J by 6 bases, with 17 bases between the two germline ends. Germline-derived CDR1 and CDR2 are SGHRS and YFSETQ. This CDR3 comprises 14 residues. The CDR3 coding sequence is TGCGCCAGCAGGGGACTCCCCGAGAGCCCTGAAGCTTTCTTT. It specifies CASRGLPESPEAFF. Filled out from reference TRBV5-1 and TRBJ1-1, the complete variable domain reads KAGVTQTPRYLIKTRGQQVTLSCSPISGHRSVSWYQQTPGQGLQFLFEYFSETQRNKGNFPGRFSGRQFSNSRSEMNVSTLELGDSALYLCASRGLPESPEAFFGQGTRLTVV.

The J gene is TRBJ1-1, the V gene TRBV6-6; the match to TRBD1 covers 7 bases. J lost 10 bases, V lost 6 bases, and 8 bases had no gene match. The length of the CDR3 is 12 residues. Germline V gene data show CDR1 as MNHNY and CDR2 as SVGAGI (reference sequence). CDR3 nucleotide sequence: TGTGCCAGCAGCCAGCAGGGGGTCGGAGCTTTCTTT. Encoded protein: CASSQQGVGAFF.

This chain joins TRBV28 and TRBJ2-7; D unresolved. The germline V and J ends were trimmed by 4 bases and 7 bases, with 11 bases remaining between them. CDR1 and CDR2 (germline): MDHEN, SYDVKM. The length of the CDR3 is 12 residues. CDR3 loop: CASSSGPGEQYF. CDR3 in DNA: TGTGCCAGCAGTTCGGGTCCCGGTGAGCAGTACTTC.

The chain is built from TRBV19 and TRBJ2-7; TRBD2 agrees at 11 bases. From germline, CDR1 is LNHDA and CDR2 SQIVND (reference sequence). The CDR3 is 15 amino acids. V lost 4 bases to trimming and J lost 3 bases; unmatched junction nucleotides: 5. The CDR3 sequence: CASSRGTSGIYEQYF. The CDR3 region has the DNA TGTGCCAGTAGTAGAGGGACTAGCGGAATCTACGAGCAGTACTTC.

The chain carries TRBV5-1 and TRBJ2-3; a weak D match, TRBD1 (5 bases). V lost 0 bases, J lost 5 bases, and 19 bases lay in between. Germline CDR1 reads SGHRS; CDR2 reads YFSETQ. The CDR3 totals 17 residues. For the CDR3, the DNA is TGCGCCAGCAGCTTGGCGAGCTTTGGGGCCTTGAAAGATACGCAGTATTTT. Amino acid sequence: CASSLASFGALKDTQYF.

The chain couples TRBV11-3 to TRBJ2-7; 8 bases are shared with TRBD2. Germline CDR1 and CDR2: SGHNT and YENEEA. The CDR3 length is 14 residues. The junction had 6 bases not matched to a gene; V was cut back by 5 bases and J by 3 bases. CDR3 region: CASSPLSGSYEQYF. In DNA form, the CDR3 reads TGTGCCAGCAGCCCGCTGAGCGGGAGCTACGAGCAGTACTTC.

This chain joins TRBV5-1 and TRBJ1-2; the match to TRBD1 covers 9 bases. This CDR3 has 15 amino acids. Germline values: CDR1 SGHRS, CDR2 YFSETQ. Unmatched junction bases numbered 6, after V lost 3 bases and J lost 3 bases. The CDR3 loop is CASSSHRGQDYGYTF. CDR3 in DNA: TGCGCCAGCAGCTCACACAGGGGGCAGGACTATGGCTACACCTTC.